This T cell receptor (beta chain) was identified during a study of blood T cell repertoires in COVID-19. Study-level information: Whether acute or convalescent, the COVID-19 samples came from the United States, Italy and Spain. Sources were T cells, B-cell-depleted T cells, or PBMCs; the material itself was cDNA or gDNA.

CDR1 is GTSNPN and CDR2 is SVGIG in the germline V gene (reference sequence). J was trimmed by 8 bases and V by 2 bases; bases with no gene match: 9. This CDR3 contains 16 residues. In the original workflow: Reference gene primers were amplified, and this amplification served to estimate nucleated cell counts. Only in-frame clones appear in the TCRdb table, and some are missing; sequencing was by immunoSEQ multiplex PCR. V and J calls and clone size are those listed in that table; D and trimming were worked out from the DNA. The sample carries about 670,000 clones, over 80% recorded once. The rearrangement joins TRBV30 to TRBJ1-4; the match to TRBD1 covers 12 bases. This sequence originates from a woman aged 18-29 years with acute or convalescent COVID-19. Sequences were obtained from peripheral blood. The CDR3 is CAWSLLWDRGREKLFF. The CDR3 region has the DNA TGTGCCTGGAGTTTACTCTGGGACAGGGGGCGAGAAAAACTGTTTTTT. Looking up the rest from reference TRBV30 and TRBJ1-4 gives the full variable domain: SQTIHQWPATLVQPVGSPLSLECTVEGTSNPNLYWYRQAAGRGLQLLFYSVGIGQISSEVPQNLSASRPQDRQFILSSKKLLLSDSGFYLCAWSLLWDRGREKLFFGSGTQLSVL.